Shown below are 26 T cell receptor beta chains from a single sample sequenced in a study of somatic mutations in cytotoxic T cells in rheumatoid arthritis. Clones were read by immunoSEQ multiplex PCR, and TCRdb kept only the in-frame ones, dropping some. The sample lists some 15,000 clones; approximately 75% were seen once. Material for sequencing was CD8+ T cells sorted from blood. All receptors derive from an adult with rheumatoid arthritis.

Only one count was recorded for this clone. This chain connects TRBV7-3 to TRBJ1-1; a weak D match, TRBD1 (6 bases). Trimming stripped 5 bases from V and 6 bases from J, with 16 bases between. CDR3 length equals 14 residues. Looked up from germline, CDR1 is SGHTA and CDR2 is FQGTGA. CDR3 nucleotide sequence: TGTGCCAGCAGCCCAAGGGGGGGGTTGGCTGAAGCTTTCTTT. Protein sequence: CASSPRGGLAEAFF.

J is TRBJ2-1 and V is TRBV11-2; 13 bases agree with TRBD2. Germline V gene sequence: CDR1 SGHAT, CDR2 FQNNGV. This CDR3 spans 16 amino acids. J gave up 4 bases and V 3 bases, and 3 bases lay outside the gene matches. The CDR3 sequence: CASSFPGLAGYNEQFF. CDR3 coding DNA: TGTGCCAGCAGCTTCCCGGGACTAGCGGGATACAATGAGCAGTTCTTC.

V usage is TRBV7-9 and J usage is TRBJ1-2; D is unclear. The germline V and J ends were trimmed by 2 bases and 5 bases, with 9 bases remaining between them. CDR1 is SEHNR, CDR2 FQNEAQ, per germline (reference sequence). The CDR3 sequence is 13 residues long. CDR3: CASSLIQLYGYTF. The CDR3 nucleotides read TGTGCCAGCAGCTTAATACAGCTGTATGGCTACACCTTC.

The chain links TRBV4-1 to TRBJ2-1; D uncertain. CDR1 is MGHRA and CDR2 is YSYEKL in the germline V gene. The CDR3 loop spans 11 amino acids. V dropped 5 bases and J dropped 9 bases, with 8 bases sitting between them. The CDR3 region has the DNA TGCGCCAGCAGCTACGGGTTTGAGCAGTTCTTC. Protein: CASSYGFEQFF.

The chain employs TRBV7-2 and TRBJ2-7, with 7 positions matching TRBD1. The V gene's germline CDR1 is SGHTA and CDR2 FQGNSA. This CDR3 comprises 13 residues. V was clipped by 6 bases and J by 6 bases; unmatched bases: 8. CDR3 protein: CASRSRDSGEQYF. Written as DNA, the CDR3 is TGTGCCAGCAGGAGCCGGGACAGTGGCGAGCAGTACTTC.

The chain joins TRBV19 to TRBJ2-7; the D gene is possibly TRBD1 (5 bases). V dropped 5 bases and J dropped 3 bases, with 11 bases sitting between them. The CDR3 runs to 13 residues. Germline V gene sequence: CDR1 LNHDA, CDR2 SQIVND (reference sequence). The CDR3 bases are TGTGCCAGTAGTTCTAAAACAGGCTACGAGCAGTACTTC. This codes for CASSSKTGYEQYF.

The V gene is TRBV4-1, the J gene TRBJ1-2; D unresolved. Trimming removed 3 bases from V and 3 bases from J, with 8 bases in between. Germline V gives CDR1 MGHRA, CDR2 YSYEKL. The CDR3 has 13 amino acids. The CDR3 coding sequence is TGCGCCAGCAGCCAGGGAACGGACTATGGCTACACCTTC. Translation gives CASSQGTDYGYTF.

The rearrangement uses TRBV5-6 and TRBJ1-5; 10 positions match TRBD1. Germline V gene sequence: CDR1 SGHDT, CDR2 YYEEEE. With 7 bases clipped from V and 7 bases from J, the junction kept 11 bases outside the gene matches. This CDR3 region has 15 residues. CDR3 nucleotides: TGTGCCAGCGAGCGGACAGGGGGAGGACGGCAGCCCCAGCATTTT. This sequence encodes CASERTGGGRQPQHF.

This sequence joins TRBV6-5 and TRBJ2-7; 9 bases map to TRBD1. This CDR3 region has 14 residues. Looked up from germline, CDR1 is MNHEY and CDR2 is SVGAGI. V was pared by 0 bases and J by 5 bases, with 2 bases of the junction left unmatched. CDR3 in DNA: TGTGCCAGCAGTTACTCACAGGGGGCCAACGAGCAGTACTTC. Its protein is CASSYSQGANEQYF.

This chain joins TRBV4-2 and TRBJ2-3; D is perhaps TRBD2 (6 bases). V dropped 4 bases and J dropped 1 base, with 12 bases sitting between them. Germline CDR1 and CDR2: LGHNA and YNFKEQ. The CDR3 sequence is 15 residues long. The CDR3 region is CASSPASGGTDTQYF. CDR3 sequence (DNA): TGTGCCAGCAGCCCCGCCTCGGGGGGCACAGATACGCAGTATTTT.

V is TRBV2 and J is TRBJ1-2; 8 nucleotides match TRBD1. Germline lookup yields CDR1 SNHLY and CDR2 FYNNEI. The V and J ends lost 10 bases and 8 bases, in that order; junction bases with no gene match: 9. The CDR3 is 12 residues long. CDR3 region: CATPGQGEGYTF. The CDR3 nucleotides are TGTGCCACTCCCGGACAGGGTGAAGGCTACACCTTC. The full variable domain, with the rest looked up from reference TRBV2 and TRBJ1-2, is EPEVTQTPSHQVTQMGQEVILRCVPISNHLYFYWYRQILGQKVEFLVSFYNNEISEKSEIFDDQFSVERPDGSNFTLKIRSTKLEDSAMYFCATPGQGEGYTFGSGTRLTVV.

This chain connects TRBV25-1 to TRBJ1-1; no definite D call. The CDR3 sequence is 15 residues long. The V gene's germline CDR1 is MGHDK and CDR2 SYGVNS. Trimming took off 5 bases at V and 1 base at J, with 14 bases between the two ends. CDR3 region: CASSLGGFRNTEAFF. In nucleotides, the CDR3 is TGTGCCAGCAGTTTGGGTGGGTTTAGGAACACTGAAGCTTTCTTT.

This clone came up once. This chain connects TRBV4-3 to TRBJ2-3; tentative D call: TRBD2 (5 bases). The CDR3 is 13 amino acids. The V end was cut by 0 bases, the J end by 6 bases, with 7 bases between. CDR1 is LGHNA and CDR2 is YSLEER in the germline V gene. The CDR3 loop is CASSQDGEDTQYF. The CDR3 region has the DNA TGCGCCAGCAGCCAAGATGGGGAGGATACGCAGTATTTT.

This clone has only a few counts. The chain links TRBV10-3 to TRBJ2-7; TRBD1 matches 11 bases. Trimming removed 7 bases from V and 6 bases from J; junction bases left unmatched: 5. Per the germline V gene, CDR1 is ENHRY and CDR2 is SYGVKD. The CDR3 covers 13 residues. DNA for the CDR3: TGTGCCATCAAACCCGGGACAGGGGGCGAGCAGTACTTC. It is translated as CAIKPGTGGEQYF.

J is TRBJ2-1 and V is TRBV10-2; D gene unclear. Germline V gene data show CDR1 as WSHSY and CDR2 as SAAADI. Deletions cut 4 bases from V and 7 bases from J, with 17 bases between. The CDR3 covers 15 residues. The CDR3, as DNA: TGCGCCAGCAGTGCTGAGTCAATTATGACGAATGAGCAGTTCTTC. This gives the protein CASSAESIMTNEQFF.

The chain carries TRBV5-4 and TRBJ2-2; D is unclear. Germline V gene lookup returns CDR1 SGHNT and CDR2 YYREEE (reference sequence). The V gene lost 2 bases and the J gene lost 6 bases, with 2 bases spanning the gap. This CDR3 region has 11 residues. The CDR3 coding sequence is TGTGCCAGCAGCTTCTCCGGGGAGCTGTTTTTT. Amino acid sequence: CASSFSGELFF.

This chain joins TRBV7-9 and TRBJ1-4, with TRBD1 identical over 8 bases. The germline V gene has CDR1 SEHNR and CDR2 FQNEAQ (reference sequence). The CDR3 has 14 residues. V was pared by 2 bases and J by 7 bases, with 3 bases of the junction left unmatched. The CDR3, as DNA: TGTGCCAGCAGCTTACGGACAGGGAGTGAAAAACTGTTTTTT. It codes for CASSLRTGSEKLFF. The variable domain in full, completed from reference TRBV7-9 and TRBJ1-4, reads DTGVSQNPRHKITKRGQNVTFRCDPISEHNRLYWYRQTLGQGPEFLTYFQNEAQLEKSRLLSDRFSAERPKGSFSTLEIQRTEQGDSAMYLCASSLRTGSEKLFFGSGTQLSVL.

The J gene is TRBJ1-1, the V gene TRBV5-1, with a tentative D call TRBD1 (5 bases). V was cut by 3 bases and J by 7 bases, with 19 bases left in between. The germline CDR1 and CDR2 sequences are SGHRS and YFSETQ. CDR3 size: 15 residues. This chain's CDR3 is CASSSPGGGTSEAFF. CDR3 nucleotides: TGCGCCAGCAGCTCCCCTGGGGGGGGAACTAGTGAAGCTTTCTTT.

As DNA, the CDR3 is TGTGCCAGCAGCTTAGGGGGGCCTGGGGCTGAAGCTTTCTTT. This sequence encodes CASSLGGPGAEAFF. V gene TRBV5-4 combines with J gene TRBJ1-1, with D possibly being TRBD1 (6 bases). V dropped 2 bases and J dropped 6 bases, with 14 bases sitting between them. The V gene's germline CDR1 is SGHNT and CDR2 YYREEE (reference sequence). The CDR3 covers 14 residues.

V gene TRBV6-5 combines with J gene TRBJ1-2; D remains ambiguous. V dropped 10 bases and J dropped 6 bases, with 18 bases sitting between them. The CDR3 totals 13 residues. Looked up from germline, CDR1 is MNHEY and CDR2 is SVGAGI. The CDR3 sequence is CATSDGVFNGYTF. For the CDR3, the DNA is TGTGCCACCTCCGACGGGGTTTTCAATGGCTACACCTTC.

V and J are TRBV27 and TRBJ2-3; D is perhaps TRBD1 (6 bases). V was pared by 5 bases and J by 6 bases, with 30 bases between. Per the germline V gene, CDR1 is MNHEY and CDR2 is SMNVEV (reference sequence). This CDR3 has 19 residues. In DNA form, the CDR3 reads TGTGCCAGCAGTCCGCCACCCTCAGACAGGAGGTCGGTGGGTGATACGCAGTATTTT. Amino acids: CASSPPPSDRRSVGDTQYF.

The rearrangement uses TRBV7-3 and TRBJ2-1, with 9 bases that match TRBD1. The CDR3 loop spans 19 amino acids. Germline CDR1 SGHTA, CDR2 FQGTGA. V shed 2 bases and J 1 base; nucleotides not matched to a gene: 12. The CDR3 nucleotides are TGTGCCAGCAGCTTAGGCCTAGGTTTGGGGACAGGGTCCTACAATGAGCAGTTCTTC. Encoded protein: CASSLGLGLGTGSYNEQFF.

CDR3 sequence (DNA): TGTGCCAGTAGTTCCCCGGCCAGCGGAAACACCATATATTTT. It specifies CASSSPASGNTIYF. The chain couples TRBV19 to TRBJ1-3, with no clear D. The germline gives CDR1 LNHDA, CDR2 SQIVND (reference sequence). CDR3 size: 14 residues. V shed 5 bases and J shed 4 bases, with 12 bases lying between them. The complete variable domain, with remaining parts taken from reference TRBV19 and TRBJ1-3, reads DGGITQSPKYLFRKEGQNVTLSCEQNLNHDAMYWYRQDPGQGLRLIYYSQIVNDFQKGDIAEGYSVSREKKESFPLTVTSAQKNPTAFYLCASSSPASGNTIYFGEGSWLTVV.

The chain joins TRBV7-9 to TRBJ1-2; tentative D call: TRBD1 (5 bases). Germline values: CDR1 SEHNR, CDR2 FQNEAQ (reference sequence). Deletions cut 5 bases from V and 8 bases from J, with 21 bases between. There are 15 residues in the CDR3. This CDR3 reads CASSHGPNRLDGYTF. In nucleotides, the CDR3 is TGTGCCAGCAGCCACGGACCCAACAGGCTCGACGGCTACACCTTC.

This clone turned up a few times. This chain joins TRBV10-3 and TRBJ2-7, with TRBD2 matching 8 bases. Per germline, CDR1 ENHRY and CDR2 SYGVKD. CDR3 size: 14 residues. The V gene end was trimmed by 4 bases and the J gene end by 5 bases; junction bases not matched to a gene: 7. The CDR3 nucleotides are TGTGCCATCAGTGCGGGGGGGCAGGGACACGAGCAGTACTTC. As protein: CAISAGGQGHEQYF.

In nucleotides, the CDR3 is TGTGCCAGCAGCCCAAACCCCCCGCGGGAGGGGTACAATGAGCAGTTCTTC. As protein: CASSPNPPREGYNEQFF. J is TRBJ2-1 and V is TRBV7-3, with TRBD2 identical over 9 bases. This CDR3 is 17 amino acids long. With V trimmed by 5 bases and J by 4 bases, 12 bases remained unmatched. From germline, CDR1 is SGHTA and CDR2 FQGTGA.